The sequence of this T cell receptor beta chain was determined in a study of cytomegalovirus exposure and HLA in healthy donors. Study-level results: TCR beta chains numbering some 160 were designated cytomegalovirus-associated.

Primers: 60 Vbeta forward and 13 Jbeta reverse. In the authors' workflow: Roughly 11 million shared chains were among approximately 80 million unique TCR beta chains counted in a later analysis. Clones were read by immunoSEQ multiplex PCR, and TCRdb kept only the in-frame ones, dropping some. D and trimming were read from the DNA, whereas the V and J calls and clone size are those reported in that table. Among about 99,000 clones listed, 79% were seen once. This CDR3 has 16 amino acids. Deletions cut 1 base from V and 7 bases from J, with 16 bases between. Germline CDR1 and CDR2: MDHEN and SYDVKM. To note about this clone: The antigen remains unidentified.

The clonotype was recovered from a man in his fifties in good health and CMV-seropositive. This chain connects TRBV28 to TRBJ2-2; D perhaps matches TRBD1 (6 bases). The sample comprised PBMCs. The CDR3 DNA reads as TGTGCCAGCAGTTTATCGGAGGCAGGGGCCCACGGGGAGCTGTTTTTT. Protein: CASSLSEAGAHGELFF.